The source of this TCR beta chain is a study of T cells in localized non-small cell lung cancer. About this clone: What it binds is not known.

The method was immunoSEQ multiplex PCR; TCRdb's version includes in-frame clones alone and lacks a portion of them. Here the sample spans around 41,000 clones, around 88% being singletons. Study conclusions and caveats: Peak T cell clonality was found in uninvolved adjacent lung, exceeding tumor. Paired adjacent lung recovered a median approximately 57 of the top 100 tumor clones.

The germline V gene has CDR1 SGHKS and CDR2 YYEKEE (reference sequence). Trimming at V came to 4 bases and at J to 2 bases, leaving 8 bases not matched to a gene. The CDR3 runs to 16 residues. The chain is built from TRBV5-5 and TRBJ1-5, with TRBD1 matching 8 bases. This sample comprised peripheral blood, obtained before any cancer treatment. The origin of this receptor is a man between 40 and 70 years old with stage I lung adenocarcinoma. The CDR3 DNA is TGTGCCAGCAGCGGTACAGGGGGAAGGGGCAATCAGCCCCAGCATTTT. This sequence encodes CASSGTGGRGNQPQHF.